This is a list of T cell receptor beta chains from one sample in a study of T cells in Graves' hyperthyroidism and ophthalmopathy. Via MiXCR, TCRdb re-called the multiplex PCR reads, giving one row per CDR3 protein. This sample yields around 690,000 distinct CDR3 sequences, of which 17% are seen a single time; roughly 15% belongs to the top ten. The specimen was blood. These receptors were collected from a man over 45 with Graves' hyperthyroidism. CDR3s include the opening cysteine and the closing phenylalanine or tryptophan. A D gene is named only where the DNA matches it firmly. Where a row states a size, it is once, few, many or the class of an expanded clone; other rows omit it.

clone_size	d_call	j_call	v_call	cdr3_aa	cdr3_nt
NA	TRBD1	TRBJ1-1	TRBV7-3	CASSPTGAPNTEAFF	TGTGCCAGCAGCCCTACAGGGGCCCCAAACACTGAAGCTTTCTTT
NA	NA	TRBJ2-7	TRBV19	CASSNSVLYEQYF	TGTGCCAGTAGTAACAGCGTACTCTACGAGCAGTACTTC
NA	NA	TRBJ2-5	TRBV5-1	CASSFHPSQETQYF	TGCGCCAGCAGCTTTCACCCTAGCCAAGAGACCCAGTACTTC
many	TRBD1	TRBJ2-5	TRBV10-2	CASSEGQGSQETQYF	TGCGCCAGCAGTGAGGGACAGGGAAGCCAAGAGACCCAGTACTTC
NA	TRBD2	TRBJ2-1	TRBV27	CASSLTSGRKEQFF	TGTGCCAGCAGTTTGACTAGCGGGAGGAAAGAGCAGTTCTTC
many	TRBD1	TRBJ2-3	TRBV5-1	CASSADRGTDTQYF	TGCGCCAGCAGCGCTGACAGGGGCACAGATACGCAGTATTTT
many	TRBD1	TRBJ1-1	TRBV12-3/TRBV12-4	CASSRETGGASAFF	TGTGCCAGCAGTAGGGAGACAGGGGGCGCCTCGGCTTTCTTT
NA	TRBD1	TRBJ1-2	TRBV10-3	CAISDGTGGFSPNYGYTF	TGTGCCATCAGTGACGGGACAGGTGGTTTTAGCCCAAACTATGGCTACACCTTC
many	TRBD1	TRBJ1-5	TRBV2	CASSVGQGGQPQHF	TGTGCCAGCAGTGTAGGGCAGGGGGGTCAGCCCCAGCATTTT
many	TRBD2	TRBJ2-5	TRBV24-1	CATSESSGRTDETQYF	TGTGCCACCAGTGAATCTAGCGGGAGGACCGACGAGACCCAGTACTTC
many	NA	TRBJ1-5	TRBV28	CASSFLFTGHQPQHF	TGTGCCAGCAGTTTCCTATTTACGGGGCATCAGCCCCAGCATTTT
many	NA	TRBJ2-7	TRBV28	CASSPLALGQGYSYEQYF	TGTGCCAGCAGCCCCCTGGCTTTAGGGCAGGGATACTCCTACGAGCAGTACTTC
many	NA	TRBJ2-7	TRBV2	CASRDNSYEQYF	TGTGCCAGCAGGGATAACAGCTACGAGCAGTACTTC
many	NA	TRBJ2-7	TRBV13	CASSLAGSEQYF	TGTGCCAGCAGCCTCGCTGGCTCCGAGCAGTACTTC
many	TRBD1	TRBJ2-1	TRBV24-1	CATGQGIESYNEQFF	TGTGCCACTGGACAGGGCATTGAATCCTACAATGAGCAGTTCTTC
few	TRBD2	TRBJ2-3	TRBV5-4	CASTKLAGGFTDTQYF	TGTGCCAGCACCAAACTAGCGGGAGGTTTTACAGATACGCAGTATTTT
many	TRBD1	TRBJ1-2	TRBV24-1	CAKIASGRQGVKVHYGYTF	TGTGCTAAAATAGCAAGCGGGCGGCAGGGGGTAAAAGTACACTATGGCTACACCTTC
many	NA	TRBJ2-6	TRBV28	CASIPSGANVLTF	TGTGCCAGCATCCCGTCTGGGGCCAACGTCCTGACTTTC
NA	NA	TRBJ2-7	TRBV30	CAWSVLWGYEQYF	TGTGCCTGGAGTGTATTGTGGGGCTACGAGCAGTACTTC
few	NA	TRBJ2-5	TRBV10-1	CASPEGRETQYF	TGCGCCAGCCCGGAGGGGCGAGAGACCCAGTACTTC
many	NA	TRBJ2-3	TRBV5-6	CASSVYTDTQYF	TGTGCCAGCAGCGTGTACACAGATACGCAGTATTTT
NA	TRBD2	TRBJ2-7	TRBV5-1	CASSEGLAGATYEQYF	TGCGCCAGCAGCGAGGGACTAGCGGGCGCAACCTACGAGCAGTACTTC
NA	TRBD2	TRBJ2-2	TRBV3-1	CASSQEYLAGGGELFF	TGTGCCAGCAGCCAAGAGTACCTAGCGGGAGGTGGGGAGCTGTTTTTT
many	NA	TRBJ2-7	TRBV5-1	CASSRDLDDYEQYF	TGCGCCAGCAGCAGGGACCTGGATGATTACGAGCAGTACTTC
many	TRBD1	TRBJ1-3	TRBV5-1	CASSTQGAVGNTIYF	TGCGCCAGCAGCACGCAGGGGGCTGTTGGAAACACCATATATTTT
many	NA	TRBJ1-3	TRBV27	CASSLPISGNTIYF	TGTGCCAGCAGTTTGCCCATCTCTGGAAACACCATATATTTT
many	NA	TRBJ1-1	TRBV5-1	CASSFHGLGDTEAFF	TGCGCCAGCAGCTTCCATGGCTTGGGGGATACTGAAGCTTTCTTT
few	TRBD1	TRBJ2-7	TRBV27	CASSHRDRGWYEQYF	TGTGCCAGCAGTCACCGGGACAGGGGGTGGTACGAGCAGTACTTC
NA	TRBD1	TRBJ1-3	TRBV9	CASSEPGTGNGNTIYF	TGTGCCAGCAGCGAACCCGGGACAGGGAATGGAAACACCATATATTTT
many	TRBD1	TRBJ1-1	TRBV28	CASKPYRGPLDTEAFF	TGTGCCAGCAAGCCATACAGGGGGCCCTTGGACACTGAAGCTTTCTTT
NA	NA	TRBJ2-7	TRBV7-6	CASSLVVEGATYEQYF	TGTGCCAGCAGCTTAGTGGTGGAAGGGGCAACATACGAGCAGTACTTC
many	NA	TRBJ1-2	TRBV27	CASSPRLEGGYTF	TGTGCCAGCAGTCCCCGTTTGGAGGGTGGCTACACCTTC
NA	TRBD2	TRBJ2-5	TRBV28	CASRVPGRQETQYF	TGTGCCAGCAGGGTACCCGGGAGGCAAGAGACCCAGTACTTC
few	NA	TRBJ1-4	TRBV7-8	CASSRGTQTNEKLFF	TGTGCCAGCAGCAGAGGGACCCAGACTAATGAAAAACTGTTTTTT
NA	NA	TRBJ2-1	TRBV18	CASSSGAGNGYNEQFF	TGTGCCAGCTCTTCGGGCGCAGGGAACGGGTACAATGAGCAGTTCTTC
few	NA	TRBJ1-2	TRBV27	CASSLWGARGYTF	TGTGCCAGCAGTTTATGGGGGGCGCGTGGCTACACCTTC
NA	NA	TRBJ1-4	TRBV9	CASSGQQETNEKLFF	TGTGCCAGCAGCGGACAACAGGAAACTAATGAAAAACTGTTTTTT
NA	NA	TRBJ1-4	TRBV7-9	CASSYQGGGAAELFF	TGTGCCAGCAGCTACCAGGGAGGGGGTGCGGCGGAACTGTTTTTT
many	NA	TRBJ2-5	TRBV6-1	CASSAAGAGEETQYF	TGTGCCAGCAGTGCGGCGGGGGCCGGGGAAGAGACCCAGTACTTC
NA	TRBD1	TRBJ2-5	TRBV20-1	CSALKGARETQYF	TGCAGTGCCCTAAAGGGGGCGCGGGAGACCCAGTACTTC
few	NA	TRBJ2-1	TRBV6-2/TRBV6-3	CASSRQFLGLNEQFF	TGTGCCAGCAGTAGACAGTTTTTGGGGCTTAATGAGCAGTTCTTC
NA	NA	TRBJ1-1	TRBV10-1	CASSEELPSRVAFF	TGCGCCAGCAGTGAGGAACTACCTAGTAGAGTGGCTTTCTTT
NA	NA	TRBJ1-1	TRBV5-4	CASSPWQGWKGPEAFF	TGTGCCAGCAGCCCCTGGCAAGGGTGGAAAGGTCCAGAAGCTTTCTTT
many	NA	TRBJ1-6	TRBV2	CASSPGTRNNSPLHF	TGTGCCAGCAGCCCCGGGACAAGAAATAATTCACCCCTCCACTTT
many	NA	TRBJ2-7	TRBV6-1	CASSLPLGEQYF	TGTGCCAGCAGTTTACCCCTTGGCGAGCAGTACTTC